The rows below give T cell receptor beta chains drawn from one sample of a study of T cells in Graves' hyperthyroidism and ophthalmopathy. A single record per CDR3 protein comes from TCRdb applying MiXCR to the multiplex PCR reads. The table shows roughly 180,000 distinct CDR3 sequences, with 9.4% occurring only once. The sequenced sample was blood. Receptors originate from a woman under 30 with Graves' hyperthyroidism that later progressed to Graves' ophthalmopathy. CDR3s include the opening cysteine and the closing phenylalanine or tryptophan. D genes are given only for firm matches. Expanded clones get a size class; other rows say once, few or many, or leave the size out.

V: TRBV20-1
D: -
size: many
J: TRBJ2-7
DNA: TGCAGTGCTAGAGATCCGGAGGGTCGTCCGGAGCAGTACTTC
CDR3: CSARDPEGRPEQYF

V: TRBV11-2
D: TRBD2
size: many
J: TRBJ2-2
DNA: TGTGCCAGCAGCTTATTAGGACGCGGGAGGGCCGGGGAGCTGTTTTTT
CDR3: CASSLLGRGRAGELFF

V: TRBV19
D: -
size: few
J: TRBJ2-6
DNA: TGTGCCAGTAGTATTAATAGAGACCACTCTGGGGCCAACGTCCTGACTTTC
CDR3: CASSINRDHSGANVLTF

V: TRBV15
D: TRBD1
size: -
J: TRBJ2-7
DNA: TGTGCCACCAGCAGATCGACAGGGGGCGCCGAGCAGTACTTC
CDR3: CATSRSTGGAEQYF

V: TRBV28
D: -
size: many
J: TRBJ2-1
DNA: TGTGCCAGCAGTACCGGGACCCCTCGGCAGTTCTTC
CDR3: CASSTGTPRQFF

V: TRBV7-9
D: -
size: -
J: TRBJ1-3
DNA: TGTGCCAGCAGCTGGAGAGGGGCTGGAAACACCATATATTTT
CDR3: CASSWRGAGNTIYF

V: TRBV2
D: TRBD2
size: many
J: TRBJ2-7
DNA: TGTGCCGGGGAGACTAGCGGGGAGGAGTACTTC
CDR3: CAGETSGEEYF

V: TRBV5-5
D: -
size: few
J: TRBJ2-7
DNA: TGTGCCAGCAGCCCGACAAGACAGGAGCGCTACGAGCAGTACTTC
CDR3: CASSPTRQERYEQYF

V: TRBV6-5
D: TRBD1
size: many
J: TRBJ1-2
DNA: TGTGCCAGCAGTTACGGGGACAGGGAGGTGCGTGGCTACACCTTC
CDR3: CASSYGDREVRGYTF

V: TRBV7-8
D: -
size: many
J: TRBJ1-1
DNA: TGTGCCAGCAGCCCTACAGGCCGGTCCACTGAAGCTTTCTTT
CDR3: CASSPTGRSTEAFF

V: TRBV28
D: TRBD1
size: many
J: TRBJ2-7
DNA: TGTGCCAGCAGTTTCTCGGACAGGGAGTACGAGCAGTACTTC
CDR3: CASSFSDREYEQYF

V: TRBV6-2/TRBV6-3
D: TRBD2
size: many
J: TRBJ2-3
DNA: TGTGCCAGCAGTGGCCCCGCGGGAGGGCCTCAAGATACGCAGTATTTT
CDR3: CASSGPAGGPQDTQYF

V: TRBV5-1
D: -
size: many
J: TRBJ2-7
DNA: TGCGCCAGCAGCGCTGGCGTGCGCGGGGGCCGGCTCTACGAGCAGTACTTC
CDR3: CASSAGVRGGRLYEQYF

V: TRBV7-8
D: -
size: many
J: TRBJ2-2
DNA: TGTGCCAGCAGCTTTTTTCCGGACAACACCGGGGAGCTGTTTTTT
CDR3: CASSFFPDNTGELFF

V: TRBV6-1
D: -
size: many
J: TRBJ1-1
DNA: TGTGCCAGCACCCTAAGTCCCGGGGTCACTGAAGCTTTCTTT
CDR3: CASTLSPGVTEAFF

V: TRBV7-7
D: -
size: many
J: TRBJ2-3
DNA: TGTGCCAGCAGCTTGCTGTCCCTACTCGAAGGCGAGGATACGCAGTATTTT
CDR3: CASSLLSLLEGEDTQYF

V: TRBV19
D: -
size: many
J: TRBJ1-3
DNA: TGTGCCAGTAGTATAAGGCAGAGCTCTGGAAACACCATATATTTT
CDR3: CASSIRQSSGNTIYF

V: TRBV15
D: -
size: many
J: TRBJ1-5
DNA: TGTGCCACCAGCAGAGATCTAACAGGAAGTCAGCCCCAGCATTTT
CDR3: CATSRDLTGSQPQHF

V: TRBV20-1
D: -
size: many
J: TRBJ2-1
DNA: TGCAGTGCTAACGACAGGGGAGGGTCCTACAATGAGCAGTTCTTC
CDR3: CSANDRGGSYNEQFF

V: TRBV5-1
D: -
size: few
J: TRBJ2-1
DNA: TGCGCCAGCAGCTTGGATCCGGTTAGCTCCTACAATGAGCAGTTCTTC
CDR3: CASSLDPVSSYNEQFF

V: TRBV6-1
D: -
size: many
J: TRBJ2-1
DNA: TGTGCCAGCAGTTCCGGGTTGAGCTCCTACAATGAGCAGTTCTTC
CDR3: CASSSGLSSYNEQFF

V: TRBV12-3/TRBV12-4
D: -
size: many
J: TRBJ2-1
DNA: TGTGCCAGCAGTTTCGATCAGGTCATTTTCAATGAGCAGTTCTTC
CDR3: CASSFDQVIFNEQFF

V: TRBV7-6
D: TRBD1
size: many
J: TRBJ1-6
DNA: TGTGCCAGCAGCTTCTACCCGCCGGGACAGGGTAATTCACCCCTCCACTTT
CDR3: CASSFYPPGQGNSPLHF

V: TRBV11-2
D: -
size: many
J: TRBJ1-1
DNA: TGTGCCAGCAGCTTAGAGAATTGGGGTGGAGCTTTCTTT
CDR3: CASSLENWGGAFF

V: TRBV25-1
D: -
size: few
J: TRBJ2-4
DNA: TGTGCCAGCAGTGAATTTGGCCCACCGAGGAACATTCAGTACTTC
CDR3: CASSEFGPPRNIQYF

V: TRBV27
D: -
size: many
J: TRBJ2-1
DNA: TGTGCCAGCAGTTCCTCAAGAAATGAGCAGTTCTTC
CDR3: CASSSSRNEQFF

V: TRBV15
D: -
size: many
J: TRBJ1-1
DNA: TGTGCCACCAGCAGAGTCCTAACAGGAGCCACTGAAGCTTTCTTT
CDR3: CATSRVLTGATEAFF

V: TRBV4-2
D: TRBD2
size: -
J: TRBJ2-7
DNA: TGTGCCAGCAGCCAAGAATTAGCGGGGTCCGGCGAGCAGTACTTC
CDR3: CASSQELAGSGEQYF

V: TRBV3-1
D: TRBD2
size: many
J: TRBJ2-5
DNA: TGTGCCAGCACCCCGACTAGCGGGGAACAAGAGACCCAGTACTTC
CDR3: CASTPTSGEQETQYF

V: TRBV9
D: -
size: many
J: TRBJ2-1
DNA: TGTGCCAGCAGCGCAATCATAGCGGACTACAATGAGCAGTTCTTC
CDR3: CASSAIIADYNEQFF

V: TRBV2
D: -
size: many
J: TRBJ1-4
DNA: TGTGCCAGCAGTGAGTCGCGGAGTGGGGTTAATGAAAAACTGTTTTTT
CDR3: CASSESRSGVNEKLFF

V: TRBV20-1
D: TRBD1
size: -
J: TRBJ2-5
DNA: TGCAGTGCTAGAGGCGACCGGGACAGGGAAGAGACCCAGTACTTC
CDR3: CSARGDRDREETQYF

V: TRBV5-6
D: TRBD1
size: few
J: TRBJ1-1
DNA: TGTGCCAGCAGCGAGGACAGGGGCCGAAGGGGGACTGAAGCTTTCTTT
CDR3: CASSEDRGRRGTEAFF

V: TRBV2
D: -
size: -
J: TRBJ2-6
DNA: TGTGCCAGCAGTTCTAGACACAACTCTGAGGCCAACGTCCTGACTTTC
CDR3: CASSSRHNSEANVLTF

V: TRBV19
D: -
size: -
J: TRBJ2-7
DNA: TGTGCCAGTAGTTCCCAAACCGGGACACTTTCGGGGCAGTACTTC
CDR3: CASSSQTGTLSGQYF

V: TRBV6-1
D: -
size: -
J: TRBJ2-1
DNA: TGTGCCAGCAGTGAATGGGCGAAGGGATCCTCGAATGAGCAGTTCTTC
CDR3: CASSEWAKGSSNEQFF

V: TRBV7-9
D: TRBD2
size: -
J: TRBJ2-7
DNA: TGTGCCAGCACCGGGGGGGCGGGCGGCTACGAGCAGTACTTC
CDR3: CASTGGAGGYEQYF

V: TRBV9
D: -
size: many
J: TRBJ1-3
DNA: TGTGCCAGCAGCGTAGGCGACACCTCTGGAAACACCATATATTTT
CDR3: CASSVGDTSGNTIYF

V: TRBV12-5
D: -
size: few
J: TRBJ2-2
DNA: TGTGCTAGTGGTTTGGTACTCTCGGGGGACACCGGGGAGCTGTTTTTT
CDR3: CASGLVLSGDTGELFF

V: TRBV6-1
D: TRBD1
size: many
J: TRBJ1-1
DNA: TGTGCCAGCACCAAACAGGGGATGGGCACTGAAGCTTTCTTT
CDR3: CASTKQGMGTEAFF

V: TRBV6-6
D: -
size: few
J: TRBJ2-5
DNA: TGTGCCAGCAGTTACTTCCCCCCGGGGGGCCAGGGGACCCAGTACTTC
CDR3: CASSYFPPGGQGTQYF

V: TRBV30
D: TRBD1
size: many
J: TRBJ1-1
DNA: TGTGCCTGGAGTGCCGGGACAGCGAACACTGAAGCTTTCTTT
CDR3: CAWSAGTANTEAFF

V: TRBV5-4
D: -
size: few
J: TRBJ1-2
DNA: TGTGCCAGCAGCAAACATGGGAACCGTCTTGGCTACACCTTC
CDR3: CASSKHGNRLGYTF

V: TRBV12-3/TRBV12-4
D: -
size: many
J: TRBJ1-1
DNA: TGTGCCAGCAGTTTGGGGTTCTCTGAAGCTTTCTTT
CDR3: CASSLGFSEAFF

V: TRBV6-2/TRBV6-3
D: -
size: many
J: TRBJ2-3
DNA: TGTGCCAGCAGTCGGGAGCCCCACTCATCCTTCACAGATACGCAGTATTTT
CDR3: CASSREPHSSFTDTQYF

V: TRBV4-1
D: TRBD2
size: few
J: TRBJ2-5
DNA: TGCGCCAGCAGCAAACCGGGACTAGCGGGAGGAACGGCGGAGACCCAGTACTTC
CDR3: CASSKPGLAGGTAETQYF

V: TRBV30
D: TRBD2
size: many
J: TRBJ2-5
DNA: TGTGCCTGGAGTGTACATAGCGGGGCCCCCCAAGAGACCCAGTACTTC
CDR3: CAWSVHSGAPQETQYF

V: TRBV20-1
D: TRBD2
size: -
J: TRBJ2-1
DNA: TGCAGTGCTAAATGTAGCGGGAGGGTGTGGAATGAGCAGTTCTTC
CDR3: CSAKCSGRVWNEQFF

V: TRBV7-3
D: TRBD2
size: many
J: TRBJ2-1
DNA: TGTGCCAGCAGCTTAACGATAACTAGCGGCTCACACAATGAGCAGTTCTTC
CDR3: CASSLTITSGSHNEQFF